Sequencing of this T cell receptor (beta chain) was carried out in a study of regulatory T cells in long-lasting Graves disease. On the study more broadly: The definition of persistent Graves' disease was over 5 years of antithyroid drugs with positive TSH receptor antibodies. Study-wide findings and caveats: The researchers studied only peripheral blood, not thyroid tissue.

Assembly of TCR beta libraries relied on iRepertoire HTBI primers together with Arm-PCR of CDR3 regions. TCRdb independently ran MiXCR on the multiplex PCR reads; one entry per CDR3 protein. The sample consists of 420,000 or so distinct CDR3 sequences, about a quarter of them appearing once. This clonotype has only one observation. Its antigen is undetermined. Sample time point: persistent/refractory GD, antithyroid drugs over 5 years with positive TRAb. With RNA extracted from PBMCs as input, the TCR library was made. The patients were enrolled through endocrinology in Xi'an, China. This specimen was peripheral blood mononuclear cells (PBMCs), taken when the disease was refractory, from a patient treated with antithyroid drugs. The clonotype originates from a female donor with Graves disease.

The CDR3 reads CAINQLAGGGEQYF. CDR3 sequence (DNA): TGTGCCATCAACCAACTAGCGGGAGGGGGTGAGCAGTACTTC. The chain has TRBV10-3 and TRBJ2-7, with 13 bases identical to TRBD2. The germline gives CDR1 ENHRY, CDR2 SYGVKD. The J segment lost 7 bases and the V segment lost 7 bases, leaving 7 bases of the junction unmatched. This CDR3 is 14 amino acids long.